The 19 T cell receptor beta chains below were found in one sample sequenced in a study of blood T cell repertoires in COVID-19. Clones were sequenced by immunoSEQ multiplex PCR, and TCRdb holds only the in-frame ones, with some missing. The sample comprises around 210,000 clones, roughly 85% of which are singletons, and less than 6.5% rests with the top ten. Sequenced input: peripheral blood. Receptors were obtained from a man between 45 and 60 years old with COVID-19, enrolled during active disease.

This chain uses TRBV5-1 with TRBJ2-5; a weak D match, TRBD1 (6 bases). Trimming cost V 0 bases and J 4 bases, with 10 bases left between them. The CDR3 covers 14 residues. Germline CDR1 and CDR2: SGHRS and YFSETQ. CDR3 sequence: CASSLEGERETQYF. CDR3 DNA: TGCGCCAGCAGCTTGGAGGGGGAAAGAGAGACCCAGTACTTC.

The rearrangement uses TRBV11-2 and TRBJ2-3; 12 nucleotides line up with TRBD2. V was pared by 5 bases and J by 6 bases, with 9 bases of the junction left unmatched. Germline lookup yields CDR1 SGHAT and CDR2 FQNNGV. This CDR3 contains 16 residues. CDR3 sequence (DNA): TGTGCCAGCAGCCTGGGGCTAGCGGGGGGGTTGGATACGCAGTATTTT. Protein sequence: CASSLGLAGGLDTQYF.

Note on this clone: This CDR3 is missing its conserved last phenylalanine or tryptophan, likely due to a read error. The DNA is left out, because the CDR3 cannot be placed on it with certainty; the CDR3 is given as TCRdb lists it. CDR3 protein: CARSPPVQNGQAL. The chain is built from TRBV5-3 and TRBJ1-1; TRBD1, the D gene given by the table, was not confirmed from the DNA. TRBV5-3 is known as an ORF, though its function is uncertain. The CDR3 is 13 residues long, counting both termini.

The V gene is TRBV30, the J gene TRBJ1-2; no reliable D call. CDR3 length: 13 residues. Germline V CDR1 and CDR2: GTSNPN, SVGIG (reference sequence). Trimming left V 0 bases short and J 5 bases short, with 10 bases between. The CDR3 DNA sequence: TGTGCCTGGAGTGTATCAGGAAGATATGGCTACACCTTC. Translated: CAWSVSGRYGYTF.

CDR3 DNA sequence: TGTGCCAGCAGCCCTTCGCCCTCTCCAGCGGGTGCCCTCACAGATACGCAGTATTTT. Translating gives CASSPSPSPAGALTDTQYF. The rearrangement links TRBV6-2 or TRBV6-3 to TRBJ2-3; a possible D gene is TRBD2 (6 bases). Per germline, CDR1 MNHEY and CDR2 SVGEGT. The CDR3 has 19 residues. Trimming stripped 6 bases from V and 2 bases from J, with 27 bases between.

The chain links TRBV5-1 to TRBJ2-2; TRBD1 matches at 10 bases. Germline V gene sequence: CDR1 SGHRS, CDR2 YFSETQ. V dropped 2 bases and J dropped 4; count of bases not matched to a gene: 8. This CDR3 is built from 17 residues. CDR3 in amino acids: CASSFNFGQGGTGELFF. CDR3 bases: TGCGCCAGCAGCTTTAATTTCGGACAGGGGGGCACCGGGGAGCTGTTTTTT.

The J gene is TRBJ1-4, the V gene TRBV9; perhaps TRBD1 as D (6 bases). V lost 4 bases and J lost 1, with 11 bases in between. This CDR3 has 15 residues. Germline CDR1 and CDR2: SGDLS and YYNGEE. As DNA, the CDR3 is TGTGCCAGCAGCAGCATACAGGGAACTAATGAAAAACTGTTTTTT. Translated: CASSSIQGTNEKLFF. Looking up the rest from reference TRBV9 and TRBJ1-4 gives the full variable domain: DSGVTQTPKHLITATGQRVTLRCSPRSGDLSVYWYQQSLDQGLQFLIQYYNGEERAKGNILERFSAQQFPDLHSELNLSSLELGDSALYFCASSSIQGTNEKLFFGSGTQLSVL.

The chain is built from TRBV3-1 (or the pseudogene TRBV3-2) and TRBJ2-3; D might be TRBD2 (6 bases). Per the germline V gene, CDR1 is LGHDT and CDR2 is YNNKEL (reference sequence). Between the trimmed V and J ends, which lost 2 bases and 5 bases, there was a span of 20 bases. The CDR3 runs 17 residues. The DNA for the CDR3 is TGTGCCAGCAGCCAACAAGAGAGACTAGTTCCAGGAGATACGCAGTATTTT. Protein sequence: CASSQQERLVPGDTQYF.

The V and J genes are TRBV5-8 and TRBJ2-7; 8 bases are shared with TRBD2. Germline CDR1 and CDR2: SGHTS and YDEGEE. V gave up 1 base and J gave up 8 bases; unmatched junction bases: 11. The CDR3 is 15 amino acids. CDR3 in amino acids: CASSLIIREGYKQYF. DNA of the CDR3: TGTGCCAGCAGCTTGATTATCCGGGAGGGGTACAAGCAGTACTTC. The variable domain in full, with the rest retrieved from reference TRBV5-8 and TRBJ2-7, is EAGVTQSPTHLIKTRGQQATLRCSPISGHTSVYWYQQALGLGLQFLLWYDEGEERNRGNFPPRFSGRQFPNYSSELNVNALELEDSALYLCASSLIIREGYKQYFGPGTRLTVT.

The rearrangement links TRBV30 to TRBJ1-1, with D perhaps TRBD1 (6 bases). This CDR3 is built from 15 residues. V was trimmed by 2 bases and J by 1 base, leaving 14 bases between them. Germline V lookup: CDR1 GTSNPN, CDR2 SVGIG (reference sequence). CDR3 bases: TGTGCCTGGAGTAAATTGGGGGCAGCGAACACTGAAGCTTTCTTT. This sequence encodes CAWSKLGAANTEAFF.

This chain connects TRBV4-2 to TRBJ2-3, with TRBD2 matching 10 bases. Germline V CDR1 and CDR2: LGHNA, YNFKEQ. CDR3 length equals 15 residues. The V segment lost 0 bases and the J segment 4 bases; nucleotides outside the gene matches: 1. Here the CDR3 reads CASSQEAGGPDTQYF. In DNA, the CDR3 is TGTGCCAGCAGCCAAGAAGCGGGGGGGCCAGATACGCAGTATTTT.

This clone was seen just once. J is TRBJ2-7 and V is TRBV5-5, with D uncertain. V lost 5 bases to trimming and J lost 1 base, with 4 bases between them. This CDR3 comprises 11 residues. Germline V lookup: CDR1 SGHKS, CDR2 YYEKEE (reference sequence). The CDR3 protein is CASRESYEQYF. The CDR3 coding sequence is TGTGCCAGCAGGGAGTCCTACGAGCAGTACTTC.

V is TRBV6-6 and J is TRBJ1-1, with D possibly matching TRBD1 (5 bases). Trimming took 0 bases from V and 6 from J, leaving 8 bases between them. Germline-derived CDR1 and CDR2 are MNHNY and SVGAGI (reference sequence). This CDR3 region has 13 residues. CDR3 sequence: CASSYSKGSEAFF. CDR3 sequence (DNA): TGTGCCAGCAGTTACTCGAAGGGGTCTGAAGCTTTCTTT.

This chain connects TRBV6-5 to TRBJ1-6, with TRBD1 matching over 7 bases. Per the germline V gene, CDR1 is MNHEY and CDR2 is SVGAGI. The CDR3 contains 15 residues. V was clipped by 2 bases and J by 4 bases; unmatched bases: 2. Here the CDR3 DNA reads TGTGCCAGCAGTTACGGGACAGAGTATAATTCACCCCTCCACTTT. Amino acids: CASSYGTEYNSPLHF.

V is TRBV10-3 and J is TRBJ2-3; 14 bases fit TRBD2. This CDR3 is 15 amino acids long. The V gene's germline CDR1 is ENHRY and CDR2 SYGVKD. After removal of 5 bases from V and 4 bases from J, the junction contained 2 bases not matched to a gene. CDR3 in DNA: TGTGCCATCAGTTCGACTAGCGGGGGGGCAGATACGCAGTATTTT. Translation: CAISSTSGGADTQYF.

The chain's CDR3 is CASIRTSGSYNEQFF. The CDR3 nucleotides read TGTGCCAGCATTCGGACTAGCGGGTCCTACAATGAGCAGTTCTTC. The V gene is TRBV27, the J gene TRBJ2-1; 11 positions agree with TRBD2. Germline-derived CDR1 and CDR2 are MNHEY and SMNVEV (reference sequence). The CDR3 length is 15 residues. Germline trimming cut 7 bases from V and 1 base from J; bases unmatched to any gene: 3.

As regards this clone: One end of the junction is discordant with germline, which a read error may explain. V is TRBV27 and J is TRBJ2-7; 8 bases fit TRBD2. Germline CDR1 is MNHEY and CDR2 is SMNVEV (reference sequence). There are 13 residues in the CDR3. CDR3 protein: CASGAGASNEQYF. In DNA, the CDR3 is TGTGCCAGCGGAGCGGGGGCCTCCAACGAGCAGTACTTC.

The chain uses TRBV28 and TRBJ2-7; 10 bases are shared with TRBD2. Germline CDR1 MDHEN, CDR2 SYDVKM. The V gene end was trimmed by 8 bases and the J gene end by 7 bases; junction bases not matched to a gene: 5. The CDR3 consists of 12 residues. The CDR3 region has the DNA TGTGCCAGCGTTAGCGGGGGGTGGGAGCAGTACTTC. It yields the protein CASVSGGWEQYF. Full variable domain (outside the CDR3, taken from reference TRBV28 and TRBJ2-7): DVKVTQSSRYLVKRTGEKVFLECVQDMDHENMFWYRQDPGLGLRLIYFSYDVKMKEKGDIPEGYSVSREKKERFSLILESASTNQTSMYLCASVSGGWEQYFGPGTRLTVT.

This clone was observed a few times. The chain combines TRBV7-9 with TRBJ2-1, with TRBD2 identical over 8 bases. There are 16 residues in the CDR3. Germline CDR1 is SEHNR and CDR2 is FQNEAQ (reference sequence). V was pared by 8 bases and J by 4 bases, with 13 bases of the junction left unmatched. CDR3 in amino acids: CASRPTSGTLYNEQFF. The CDR3 nucleotides read TGTGCCAGCCGGCCCACTAGCGGAACACTATACAATGAGCAGTTCTTC.